This entry is about one T cell receptor (beta chain). The source of the sample is a study of blood T cell repertoires in COVID-19. Clones were sequenced by immunoSEQ multiplex PCR, and TCRdb holds only the in-frame ones, with some missing. The data contain fewer than 70,000 clones, around 85% of them seen just once; the ten biggest clones take up 20% to 25%. The CDR3 loop spans 12 amino acids. Trimming removed 5 bases from V and 3 bases from J, with 5 bases in between. Germline CDR1 reads KGHDR; CDR2 reads SFDVKD. This receptor was taken from a man aged 45-65 years with acute or convalescent COVID-19. The V and J genes are TRBV24-1 and TRBJ2-3, with D hard to call. Material for sequencing was peripheral blood. The CDR3 region is CATSGHTDTQYF. The CDR3 nucleotides read TGTGCCACCAGTGGGCATACAGATACGCAGTATTTT.